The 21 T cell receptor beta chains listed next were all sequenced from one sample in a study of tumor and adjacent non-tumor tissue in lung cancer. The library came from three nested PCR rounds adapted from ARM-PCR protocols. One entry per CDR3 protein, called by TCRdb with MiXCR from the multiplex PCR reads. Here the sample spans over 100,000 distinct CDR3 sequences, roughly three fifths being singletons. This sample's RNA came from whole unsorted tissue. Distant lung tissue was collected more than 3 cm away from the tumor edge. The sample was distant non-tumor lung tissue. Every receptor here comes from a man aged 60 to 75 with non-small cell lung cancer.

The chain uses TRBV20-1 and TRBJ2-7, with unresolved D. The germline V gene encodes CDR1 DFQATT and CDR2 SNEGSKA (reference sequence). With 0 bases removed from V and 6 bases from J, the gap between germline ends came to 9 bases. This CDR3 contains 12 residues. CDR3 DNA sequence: TGCAGTGCTAGAGATGACATGGGCGAGCAGTACTTC. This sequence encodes CSARDDMGEQYF.

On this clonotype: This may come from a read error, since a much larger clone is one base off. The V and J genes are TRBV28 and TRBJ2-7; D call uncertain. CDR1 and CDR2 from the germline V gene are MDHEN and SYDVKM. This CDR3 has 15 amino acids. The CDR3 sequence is CASSSPQSESYKQYF. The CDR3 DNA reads TGTGCCAGCAGTTCCCCACAGAGCGAATCCTACAAGCAGTACTTC.

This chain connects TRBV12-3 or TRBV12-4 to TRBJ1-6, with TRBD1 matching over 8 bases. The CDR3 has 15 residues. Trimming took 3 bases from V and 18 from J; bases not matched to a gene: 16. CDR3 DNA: TGTGCCAGCAGTTTCCAGGGGGCGAATCGGGTGGCCCCCCACTTT. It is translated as CASSFQGANRVAPHF.

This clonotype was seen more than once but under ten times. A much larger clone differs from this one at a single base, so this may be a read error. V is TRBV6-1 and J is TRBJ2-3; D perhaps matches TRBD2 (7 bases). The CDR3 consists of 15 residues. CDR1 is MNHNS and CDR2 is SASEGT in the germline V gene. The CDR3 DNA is TGTACCAGCAGTGGTGCGGGGGCACTGACGGATACGCAGTATTTT. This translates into CTSSGAGALTDTQYF.

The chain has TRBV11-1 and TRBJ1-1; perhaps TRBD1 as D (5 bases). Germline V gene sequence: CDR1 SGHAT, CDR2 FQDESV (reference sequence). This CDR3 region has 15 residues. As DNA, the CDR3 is TGTGACGGCAGCCTTGCCGGGGGGGAAAACACTGAAGCTTTCTTT. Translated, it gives CDGSLAGGENTEAFF. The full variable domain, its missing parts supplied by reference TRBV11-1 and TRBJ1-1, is EAEVAQSPRYKITEKSQAVAFWCDPISGHATLYWYRQILGQGPELLVQFQDESVVDDSQLPKDRFSAERLKGVDSTLKIQPAELGDSAMYLCDGSLAGGENTEAFFGQGTRLTVV.

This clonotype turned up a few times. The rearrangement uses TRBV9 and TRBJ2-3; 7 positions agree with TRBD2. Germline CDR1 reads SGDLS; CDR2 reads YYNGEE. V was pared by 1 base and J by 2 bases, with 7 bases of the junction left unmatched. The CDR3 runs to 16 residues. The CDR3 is CASSVSSSGNTDTQYF. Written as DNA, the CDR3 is TGTGCCAGCAGCGTATCGTCTAGCGGAAACACAGATACGCAGTATTTT.

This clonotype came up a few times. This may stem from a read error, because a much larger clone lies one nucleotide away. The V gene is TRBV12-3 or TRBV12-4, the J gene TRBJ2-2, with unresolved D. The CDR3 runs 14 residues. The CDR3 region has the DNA TGTGCCAGCAGTTTAACGGAATACACCGAGGAGCTGTTTTTT. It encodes CASSLTEYTEELFF.

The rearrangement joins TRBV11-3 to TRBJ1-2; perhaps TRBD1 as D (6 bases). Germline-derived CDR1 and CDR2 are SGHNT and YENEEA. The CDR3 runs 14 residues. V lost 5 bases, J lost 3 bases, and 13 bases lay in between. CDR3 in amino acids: CASSPLQGYYGYTF. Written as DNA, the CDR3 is TGTGCCAGCAGCCCCCTGCAGGGGTACTATGGCTACACCTTC.

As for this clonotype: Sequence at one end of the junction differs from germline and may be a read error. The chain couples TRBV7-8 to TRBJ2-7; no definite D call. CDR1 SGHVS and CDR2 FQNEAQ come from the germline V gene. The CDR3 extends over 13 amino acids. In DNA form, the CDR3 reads TGCGCCAGCAGCGACATCATGAGCTACGAGCAGTACTTC. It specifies CASSDIMSYEQYF.

The DNA for the CDR3 is TGTGCCAGCAGCTTAAGGGGACTAGCGGGAGGTGGGGATACGCAGTATTTT. This encodes CASSLRGLAGGGDTQYF. The chain employs TRBV11-2 and TRBJ2-3, with 15 bases identical to TRBD2. V shed 2 bases, J shed 6 bases, and the junction held 6 bases outside the gene matches. The CDR3 sequence is 17 residues long. Germline V gives CDR1 SGHAT, CDR2 FQNNGV.

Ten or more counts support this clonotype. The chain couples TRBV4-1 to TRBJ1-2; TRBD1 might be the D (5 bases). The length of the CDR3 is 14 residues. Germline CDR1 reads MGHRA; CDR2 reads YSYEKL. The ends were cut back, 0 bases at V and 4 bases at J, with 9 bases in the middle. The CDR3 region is CASSQEGVVYGYTF. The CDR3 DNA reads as TGCGCCAGCAGCCAAGAGGGGGTCGTCTATGGCTACACCTTC.

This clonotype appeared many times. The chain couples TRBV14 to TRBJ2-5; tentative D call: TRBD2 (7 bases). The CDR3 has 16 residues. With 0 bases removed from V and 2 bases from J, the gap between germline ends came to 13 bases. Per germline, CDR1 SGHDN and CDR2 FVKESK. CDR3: CASSQEGGLPQETQYF. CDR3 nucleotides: TGTGCCAGCAGCCAAGAGGGGGGGCTGCCACAAGAGACCCAGTACTTC. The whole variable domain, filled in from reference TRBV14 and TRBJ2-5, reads EAGVTQFPSHSVIEKGQTVTLRCDPISGHDNLYWYRRVMGKEIKFLLHFVKESKQDESGMPNNRFLAERTGGTYSTLKVQPAELEDSGVYFCASSQEGGLPQETQYFGPGTRLLVL.

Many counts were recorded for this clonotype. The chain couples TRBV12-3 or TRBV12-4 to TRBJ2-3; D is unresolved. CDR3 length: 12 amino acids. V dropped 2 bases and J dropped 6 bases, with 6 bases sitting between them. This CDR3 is CASSLSSDTQYF. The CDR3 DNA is TGTGCCAGCAGTTTAAGTTCCGATACGCAGTATTTT.

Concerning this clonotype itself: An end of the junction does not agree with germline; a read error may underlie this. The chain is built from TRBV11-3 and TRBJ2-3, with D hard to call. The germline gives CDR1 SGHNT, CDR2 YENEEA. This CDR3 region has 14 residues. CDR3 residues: CASSLVGYLDTQYF. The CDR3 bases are TGTGCCAGCAGCTTAGTCGGCTACTTAGATACACAGTATTTT.

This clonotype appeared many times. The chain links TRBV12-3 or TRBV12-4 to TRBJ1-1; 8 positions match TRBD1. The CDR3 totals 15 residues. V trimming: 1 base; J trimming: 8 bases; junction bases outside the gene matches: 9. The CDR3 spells CASSLVQGGIGEAFF. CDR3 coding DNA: TGTGCCAGCAGTTTAGTACAGGGGGGGATAGGGGAAGCTTTCTTT.

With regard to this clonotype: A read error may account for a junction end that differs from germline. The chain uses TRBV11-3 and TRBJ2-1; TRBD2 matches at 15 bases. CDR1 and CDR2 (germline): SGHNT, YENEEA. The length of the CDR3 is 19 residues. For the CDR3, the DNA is TGTGCCAGTAGCTCCCGGACTAGCGGGAGGGCCCTCTCCCACAATGAGCAGTTCTTC. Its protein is CASSSRTSGRALSHNEQFF. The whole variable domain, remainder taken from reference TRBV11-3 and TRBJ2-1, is EAGVVQSPRYKIIEKKQPVAFWCNPISGHNTLYWYLQNLGQGPELLIRYENEEAVDDSQLPKDRFSAERLKGVDSTLKIQPAELGDSAVYLCASSSRTSGRALSHNEQFFGPGTRLTVL.

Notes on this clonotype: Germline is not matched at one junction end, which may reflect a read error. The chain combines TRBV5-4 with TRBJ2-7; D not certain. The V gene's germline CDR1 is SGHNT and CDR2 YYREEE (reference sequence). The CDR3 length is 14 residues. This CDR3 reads CVSSYSRKRGEQYF. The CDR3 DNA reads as TGTGTCAGCAGCTATAGCAGGAAGCGTGGTGAGCAGTACTTC.

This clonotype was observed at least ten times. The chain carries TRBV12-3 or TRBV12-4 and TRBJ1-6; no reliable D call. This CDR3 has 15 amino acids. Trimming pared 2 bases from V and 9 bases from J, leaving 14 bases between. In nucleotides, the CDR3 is TGTGCCAGCAGTTTATTGGGGAATAAAGGTTCACCCCTCCACTTT. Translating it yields CASSLLGNKGSPLHF.

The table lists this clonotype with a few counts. CDR3 coding DNA: TGTGCCAGCAGCCCGGGGACCAGCCCGACCCGAGAGACCCAGTACTTC. It translates to CASSPGTSPTRETQYF. This chain links TRBV11-1 with TRBJ2-5; D possibly uses TRBD1 or TRBD2 (5 bases each). This CDR3 is 16 amino acids long. Germline assignment: CDR1 SGHAT and CDR2 FQDESV (reference sequence). V was pared by 5 bases and J by 4 bases, with 20 bases between. Filled out from reference TRBV11-1 and TRBJ2-5, the complete variable domain reads EAEVAQSPRYKITEKSQAVAFWCDPISGHATLYWYRQILGQGPELLVQFQDESVVDDSQLPKDRFSAERLKGVDSTLKIQPAELGDSAMYLCASSPGTSPTRETQYFGPGTRLLVL.

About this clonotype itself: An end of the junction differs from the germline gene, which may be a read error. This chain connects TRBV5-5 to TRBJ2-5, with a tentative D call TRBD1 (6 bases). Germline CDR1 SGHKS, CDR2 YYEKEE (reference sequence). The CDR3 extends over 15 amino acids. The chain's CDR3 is CASSYDRFEEETLYF. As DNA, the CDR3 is TGTGCTAGCAGTTATGACAGGTTCGAGGAAGAGACCCTGTACTTC.

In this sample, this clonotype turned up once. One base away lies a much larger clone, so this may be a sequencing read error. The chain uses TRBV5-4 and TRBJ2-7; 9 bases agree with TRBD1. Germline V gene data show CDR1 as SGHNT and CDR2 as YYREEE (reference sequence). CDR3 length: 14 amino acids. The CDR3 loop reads CTSSPDRGTYEQYF. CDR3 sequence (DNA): TGTACCAGCAGCCCGGACAGGGGCACCTACGAGCAGTACTTC.